This is a list of T cell receptor beta chains from one sample in a study of shared clonotypes between healthy human individuals. The table came from immunoSEQ multiplex PCR; TCRdb's copy has only in-frame clones and leaves some out. The sample lists around 560,000 clones, 95% occurring once. Sequencing input: naive CD8+ T cells sorted from blood. These receptor sequences come from a woman aged 25-40 years in good health. Both conserved end residues are trimmed from each CDR3. Where a row states a size, it is once, few, many or the class of an expanded clone; other rows omit it.

TRBV4-1,few,ASSHPNTEAF
TRBV19,NA,ASLPASGIYNEQF
TRBV14,NA,ASSQARGIHEQY
TRBV10-1,NA,ASSEDRGLSPLH
TRBV29-1,NA,SVEDPGLSQYEQY
TRBV11-3,NA,ASSPQKKSSYEQY
TRBV9,NA,ASSSGLNQPQH
TRBV30,NA,AWSVYSGLSYNEQF
TRBV15,NA,ATSRENAGVGYT
TRBV7-9,NA,ASIPWSLAGISGELF
TRBV28,NA,ASSLTGRATDTQY
TRBV27,NA,ASRLAGDTDTQY
TRBV13,NA,ASSPRGSGTYEQY
TRBV27,NA,ASSFGRNEQF
TRBV19,NA,ASRGDTVYGYT
TRBV2,NA,ASSEEEGSRYGYT
TRBV28,NA,ASSGEGTGLNEQF
TRBV27,NA,ASGLSRVEQF
TRBV7-9,NA,ASSPRQGLTNEQF
TRBV29-1,NA,SVEDPSGIPGELF
TRBV19,NA,ASSILEKLF
TRBV9,NA,ASSGWGESNYGYT
TRBV27,NA,ATSPGQGVIGELF
TRBV28,NA,ASSALGAAQPQH
TRBV5-1,NA,ASSLVGSHYEQY
TRBV28,NA,ASKLAGEGDEQF
TRBV6-1,NA,ASSYRGDTIY
TRBV11-2,NA,ASSFGSGKGYEQY
TRBV28,NA,ASSFSGPSYEQY
TRBV19,NA,ASSTWTGDDTGELF
TRBV28,NA,ASSLTVLMNTEAF
TRBV6-5,once,ASSYWDREFSEQY
TRBV5-6,NA,ASSLTTSPAYNEQF
TRBV5-6,NA,ASSSDSRYTEAF
TRBV5-6,NA,ASSWGQGEETQY
TRBV30,NA,AWRKLFRSNTEAF
TRBV28,NA,ASSLGTGVWEQY
TRBV9,NA,ASSVKRDTTGELF
TRBV19,NA,ASMYGTGTYNEQF
TRBV5-6,NA,ASSHGGWFHEQY
TRBV5-1,NA,ASSPGYEGGVNTEAF
TRBV29-1,NA,SVEALPPTGTGSYEQY
TRBV6-1,NA,ASSEDGQGGQPQH
TRBV7-9,NA,ASSFEGLAGDGYEQF
TRBV9,NA,ASSVVAGGNSPLH
TRBV7-2,NA,ASSSGLAGELGETQY